This T cell receptor (beta chain) derives from a study of T-cell reconstitution after alpha-beta-depleted transplantation in children (TCRdb year 2016). About the investigation overall: Using TCR repertoire profiling, the study quantitatively followed how T-cell immune reconstitution unfolded in children after TCRalphabeta/CD19-depleted allogeneic hematopoietic cell transplantation.

The CDR3 runs 15 amino acids, cysteine and phenylalanine included. Only the CDR3 part of the read is kept: 45 bases, read in frame from the first base. Cut back by 5 bases and 0 bases, the V and J ends lie 15 bases apart. The CDR1 and CDR2 encoded by the germline V gene are SGHRS and YFSETQ. The method was PCR. The listed sequencing device is Illumina HiSeq 2500. Molecular barcoding was employed in the preparation of TCR libraries, with unique molecular identifiers being used to normalize TCRbeta repertoire quantification. The public sequencing data were trimmed at Q25 with fastp and processed into clonotypes with MiXCR by TCRdb, which kept only in-frame beta chains. Rows with one shared CDR3 protein collapse into an entry with the most common genes and DNA. The sample table shows fewer than 750,000 distinct CDR3 sequences, and 20% to 30% are seen once. Less than 40% of the sample is taken by the ten largest.

This clonotype was counted only a few times. Its binding antigen is unknown. There are no base qualities to consult, and no much larger clone falls within one base. Reading the label with the study, this specimen's treatment or condition is: allogeneic hematopoietic cell transplantation with graft depleted of TCRalphabeta T cells and CD19 B cells. TCRalphabeta/CD19-depleted allogeneic hematopoietic cell grafts were given to the transplant recipients, all of whom were children. Broader findings and caveats from the paper: The frequencies of hyperexpanded clones fell over the following months, and after one year, T-cell counts and TCRbeta diversity were mostly attributed to newly produced T cells. The apparently early alphabetaT-cell count recovery about two months after transplant was reportedly dependent on only several hundred rapidly expanded clones derived from non-depleted graft cells. The high TCRbeta diversity at day 60 in some patients was ascribed to recipient T cells and intrathymic progenitors that had survived conditioning.

This receptor was obtained from a boy less than two years old with Wiskott-Aldrich syndrome, due to receive a stem cell transplant. The rearranged chain carries TRBV5-1 and TRBJ2-7; matching of 5 bases hints at TRBD2 as the D gene. Sample: PBMCs, taken before TCRalphabeta/CD19-depleted stem cell transplant. The nucleotide sequence is TGCGCCAGCAGGAACGGACTCATGAGCTCCTACGAGCAGTACTTC. This yields the protein CASRNGLMSSYEQYF.